Given below is one TCR beta chain in context. Each patient with chemo-refractory metastatic non-small-cell lung cancer was treated with focal radiation plus CTLA-4 blockade using ipilimumab. This entry is derived from a study of radiotherapy plus CTLA-4 blockade in lung cancer. Study-level information: For 18% of patients, objective responses occurred, and around 31% had disease control.

Libraries were prepared by immunoSEQ multiplex PCR; TCRdb keeps only in-frame clonotypes and omits some of them. The table records nearly 15,000 clones, 65% to 75% of them present only once. The CDR3 covers 15 residues. The V gene end was trimmed by 3 bases and the J gene end by 3 bases; junction bases not matched to a gene: 5. Germline CDR1 MNHEY, CDR2 SMNVEV (reference sequence). The receptor's source is a human donor with non-small cell lung cancer whose response to radiotherapy plus ipilimumab could not be evaluated. The rearrangement links TRBV27 to TRBJ2-7; TRBD2 aligns across 10 bases. Here the sequenced sample was peripheral blood, taken from a patient treated with radiotherapy plus ipilimumab. This CDR3 reads CASSFRLAGLYEQYF. The CDR3 nucleotides are TGTGCCAGCAGTTTTCGACTAGCGGGTCTCTACGAGCAGTACTTC.